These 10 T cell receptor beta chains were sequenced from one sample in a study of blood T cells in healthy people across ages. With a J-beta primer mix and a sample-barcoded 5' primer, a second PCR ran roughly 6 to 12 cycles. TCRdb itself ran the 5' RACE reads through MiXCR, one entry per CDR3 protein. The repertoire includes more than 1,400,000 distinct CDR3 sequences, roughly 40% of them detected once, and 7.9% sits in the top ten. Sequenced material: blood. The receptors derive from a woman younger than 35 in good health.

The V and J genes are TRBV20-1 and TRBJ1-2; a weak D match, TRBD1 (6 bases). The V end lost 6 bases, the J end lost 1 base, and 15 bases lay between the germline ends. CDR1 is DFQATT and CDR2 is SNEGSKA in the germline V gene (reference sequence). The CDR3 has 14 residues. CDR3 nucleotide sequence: TGCAGTGCATCTCATACAGGGTTTAACTATGGCTACACCTTC. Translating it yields CSASHTGFNYGYTF.

CDR3 bases: TGTGCCAGCAGTCGCTACAGGGGGCCGACCTACAATGAGCAGTACTTC. It specifies CASSRYRGPTYNEQYF. This chain connects TRBV7-8 to TRBJ2-7; 9 nucleotides line up with TRBD1. The CDR3 consists of 16 residues. CDR1 is SGHVS and CDR2 is FQNEAQ in the germline V gene. J gave up 7 bases and V 6 bases, and 16 bases lay outside the gene matches.

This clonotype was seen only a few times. In nucleotides, the CDR3 is TGTGCCAGCAGCTTATTAAAGTGGAATGGCTACACCTTC. Translated: CASSLLKWNGYTF. The V gene is TRBV7-9, the J gene TRBJ1-2; unclear D gene. The V gene lost 2 bases and the J gene lost 6 bases, with 10 bases spanning the gap. Germline V gene lookup returns CDR1 SEHNR and CDR2 FQNEAQ (reference sequence). The CDR3 has 13 amino acids.

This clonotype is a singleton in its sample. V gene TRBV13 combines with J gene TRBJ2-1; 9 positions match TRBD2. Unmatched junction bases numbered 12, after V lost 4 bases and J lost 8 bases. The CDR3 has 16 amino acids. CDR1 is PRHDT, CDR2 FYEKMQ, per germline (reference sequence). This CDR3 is CASSSSSSGRWDEQFF. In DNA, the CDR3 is TGTGCCAGCAGCTCTAGTAGTAGCGGGAGATGGGATGAGCAGTTCTTC.

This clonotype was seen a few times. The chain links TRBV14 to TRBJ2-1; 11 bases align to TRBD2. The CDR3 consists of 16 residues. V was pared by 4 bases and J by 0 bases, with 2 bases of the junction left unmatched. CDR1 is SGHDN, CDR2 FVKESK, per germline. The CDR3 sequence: CASSPSGGTSYNEQFF. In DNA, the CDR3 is TGTGCCAGCAGCCCTAGCGGGGGGACCTCCTACAATGAGCAGTTCTTC.

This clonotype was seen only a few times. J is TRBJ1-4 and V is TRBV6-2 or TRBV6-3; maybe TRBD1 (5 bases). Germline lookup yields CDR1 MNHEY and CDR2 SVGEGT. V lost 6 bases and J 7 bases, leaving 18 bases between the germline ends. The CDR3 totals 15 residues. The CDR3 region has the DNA TGTGCCAGCAGCCGAAACACCGTCGGGGGTGAAAAACTGTTTTTT. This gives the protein CASSRNTVGGEKLFF.

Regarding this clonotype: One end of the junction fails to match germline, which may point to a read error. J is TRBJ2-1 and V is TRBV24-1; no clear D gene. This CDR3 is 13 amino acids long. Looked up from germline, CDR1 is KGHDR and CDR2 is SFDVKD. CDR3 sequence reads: CASSDSAYNEQFF. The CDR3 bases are TGTGCCTCCAGTGATTCGGCCTACAATGAGCAGTTCTTC.

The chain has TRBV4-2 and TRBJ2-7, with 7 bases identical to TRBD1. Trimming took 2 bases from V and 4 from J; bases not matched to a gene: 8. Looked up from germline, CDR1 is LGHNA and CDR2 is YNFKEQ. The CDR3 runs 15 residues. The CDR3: CASSQPTGLRYEQYF. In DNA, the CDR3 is TGTGCCAGCAGCCAACCGACAGGGCTTAGATACGAGCAGTACTTC.

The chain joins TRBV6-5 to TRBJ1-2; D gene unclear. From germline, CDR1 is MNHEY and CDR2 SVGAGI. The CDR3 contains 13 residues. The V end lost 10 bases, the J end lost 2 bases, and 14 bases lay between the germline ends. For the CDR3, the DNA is TGTGCCACCCGCGCGGTGGTAAACTATGGCTACACCTTC. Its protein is CATRAVVNYGYTF.

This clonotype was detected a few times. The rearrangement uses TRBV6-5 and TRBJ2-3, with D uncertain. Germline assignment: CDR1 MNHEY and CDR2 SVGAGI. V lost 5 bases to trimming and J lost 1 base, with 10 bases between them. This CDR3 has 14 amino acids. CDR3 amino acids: CASSTRPGTDTQYF. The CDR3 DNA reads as TGTGCCAGCAGTACCAGACCCGGCACAGATACGCAGTATTTT.